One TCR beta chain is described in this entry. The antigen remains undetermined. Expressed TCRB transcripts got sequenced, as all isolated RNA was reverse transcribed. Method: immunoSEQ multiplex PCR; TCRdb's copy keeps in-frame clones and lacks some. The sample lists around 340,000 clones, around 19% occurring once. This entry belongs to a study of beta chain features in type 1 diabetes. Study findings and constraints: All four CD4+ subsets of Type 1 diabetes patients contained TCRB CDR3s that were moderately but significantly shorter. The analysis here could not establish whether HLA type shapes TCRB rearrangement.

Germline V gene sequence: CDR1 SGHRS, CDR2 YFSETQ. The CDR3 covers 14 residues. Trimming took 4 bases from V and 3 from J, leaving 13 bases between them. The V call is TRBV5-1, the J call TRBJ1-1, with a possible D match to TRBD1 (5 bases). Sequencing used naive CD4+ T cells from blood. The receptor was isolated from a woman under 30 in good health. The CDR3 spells CASSISGFDTEAFF. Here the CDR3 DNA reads TGCGCCAGCAGCATATCAGGGTTCGACACTGAAGCTTTCTTT.